This record covers a single T cell receptor (beta chain). Its matching antigen is unknown. At one of its ends the junction is not consistent with the germline gene, which may arise from a read error. The PCR had 60 Vbeta and 13 Jbeta primers. Only in-frame clones appear in the TCRdb table, and some are missing; sequencing was by immunoSEQ multiplex PCR. This sample's table has tens of thousands of clones. This specimen comes from a study of cytomegalovirus exposure and HLA in healthy donors. Findings of the study overall: Certain indistinguishable V segments, among them TRBV6-2 and TRBV6-3, were excluded. Reportedly, cytomegalovirus status was diagnosed with high sensitivity and specificity. It has been reported that TCR beta sequences accurately predicted the HLA-A and HLA-B alleles of most subjects.

In germline, CDR1 is SSHAT, CDR2 FNYEAQ (reference sequence). CDR3 length: 15 amino acids. The TCR originated in a female donor in good health and CMV-seropositive. The chain is built from TRBV7-7 and TRBJ2-5; 8 nucleotides align to TRBD1. The sequenced sample was PBMCs. The CDR3 protein is CASSSRQGTAETQYF. The CDR3 DNA sequence: TGTGCTAGCAGCTCCCGACAGGGGACAGCAGAGACCCAGTACTTC.